This TCR beta chain was retrieved from a study of blood T cell repertoires in COVID-19. Study context: The United States, Italy and Spain supplied acute and convalescent COVID-19 samples.

Assignment of participants to cohorts was predicated upon participant-reported clinical history. Among Cohort 3 donors, those recovered had two negative PCRs, clearance, or symptom resolution. As handled by the study authors: Reference gene primer amplification in the assay estimated nucleated cell counts. The protocol was immunoSEQ multiplex PCR, while the TCRdb copy is restricted to in-frame clones and leaves out a portion. Clone size and the V and J calls come from that table; the DNA yielded D and trimming. Of more than 400,000 clones listed, around 90% are singletons. The ends lost 7 bases at V and 0 bases at J; junction bases unmatched: 7. The germline V gene encodes CDR1 SGHDT and CDR2 YYEEEE. The CDR3 covers 14 residues.

This clonotype originated in a woman between 18 and 29 years old who had recovered from COVID-19. Sequencing was carried out using PBMCs or T cells enriched from blood (not recorded which). V and J are TRBV5-6 and TRBJ2-7; 7 bases map to TRBD1. This CDR3 is CASAGQVRSYEQYF. CDR3 nucleotides: TGTGCCAGCGCCGGACAGGTTCGCTCCTACGAGCAGTACTTC.